The sequence of this TCR beta chain was determined in a study of OX40 agonist ivuxolimab in advanced cancers. Overall study: Ivuxolimab was delivered to patients intravenously every 2 weeks at doses spanning 0.01 to 10 mg/kg. Two patients with cutaneous melanoma and one with hepatocellular carcinoma, three in total, showed partial responses.

Losses at the gene ends were 6 bases for V and 3 bases for J; bases not matched to a gene: 7. The CDR3 sequence is 15 residues long. The germline V gene has CDR1 SGHDN and CDR2 FVKESK. Study results and caveats: On average, a greater number of expanded clones characterised CD8+ T cells relative to CD4+.

Repertoires were generated with immunoSEQ multiplex PCR, while TCRdb's copy carries only in-frame clones and drops some. The sample has about 34,000 clones, 82% seen once. Regarding this clone: As yet, its antigen is unknown.

The chain employs TRBV14 and TRBJ2-1; 8 bases are shared with TRBD1. This receptor was taken from an adult with an advanced solid tumor such as melanoma, head and neck, liver or kidney cancer. The sample consisted of CD4+ or CD8+ T cells sorted from blood, taken in a trial of the OX40 agonist ivuxolimab. The DNA of the CDR3 is TGTGCCAGCAGTGTGGCAGGGGGCCTCTACAATGAGCAGTTCTTC. Its protein product is CASSVAGGLYNEQFF.